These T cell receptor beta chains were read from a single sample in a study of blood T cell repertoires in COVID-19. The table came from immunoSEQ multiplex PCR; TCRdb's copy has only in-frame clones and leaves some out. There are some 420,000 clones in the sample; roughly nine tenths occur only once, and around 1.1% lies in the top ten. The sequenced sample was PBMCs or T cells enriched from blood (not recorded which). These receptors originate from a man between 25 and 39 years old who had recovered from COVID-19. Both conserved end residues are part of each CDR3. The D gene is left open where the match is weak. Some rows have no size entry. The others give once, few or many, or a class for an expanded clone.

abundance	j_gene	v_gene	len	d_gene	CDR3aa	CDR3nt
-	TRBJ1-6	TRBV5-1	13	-	CASSLADNSPLHF	TGCGCCAGCAGCTTGGCTGATAATTCACCCCTCCACTTT
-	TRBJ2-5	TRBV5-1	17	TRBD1	CASSSVADRGYQETQYF	TGCGCCAGCAGCTCTGTCGCGGACAGGGGGTACCAAGAGACCCAGTACTTC
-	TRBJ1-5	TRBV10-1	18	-	CTNVVALDRKYSNQPQHF	TGCACAAACGTCGTGGCGCTAGACAGAAAGTATAGCAATCAGCCCCAGCATTTT
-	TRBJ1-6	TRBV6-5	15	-	CASSSGSLYNSPLHF	TGTGCCAGCAGTTCAGGGTCGCTTTATAATTCACCCCTCCACTTT
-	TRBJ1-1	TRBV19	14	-	CASKTVNMNTEAFF	TGTGCCAGTAAGACAGTCAACATGAACACTGAAGCTTTCTTT
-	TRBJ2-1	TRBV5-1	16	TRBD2	CASSFLREGLYNEQFF	TGCGCCAGCAGCTTCTTGCGGGAGGGCCTCTACAATGAGCAGTTCTTC
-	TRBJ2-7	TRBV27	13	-	CASSFRGPYEQYF	TGTGCCAGCAGTTTTCGGGGTCCCTACGAGCAGTACTTC
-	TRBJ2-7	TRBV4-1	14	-	CASSISAGLYEQYF	TGCGCCAGCAGCATTAGCGCGGGGTTGTACGAGCAGTACTTC
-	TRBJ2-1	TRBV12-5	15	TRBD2	CASGPGLAVSNEQFF	TGTGCTAGTGGCCCGGGACTAGCGGTAAGCAATGAGCAGTTCTTC
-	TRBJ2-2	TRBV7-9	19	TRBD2	CASSVRGFQTSGETGELFF	TGTGCCAGCAGCGTCAGGGGGTTTCAGACTAGCGGAGAGACCGGGGAGCTGTTTTTT
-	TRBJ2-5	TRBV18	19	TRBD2	CASSPLPLSSGGLQETQYF	TGTGCCAGCTCACCACTTCCTCTGTCATCGGGAGGGCTCCAAGAGACCCAGTACTTC
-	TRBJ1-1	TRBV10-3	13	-	CATTSGMNTEAFF	TGTGCCACAACCTCGGGTATGAACACTGAAGCTTTCTTT
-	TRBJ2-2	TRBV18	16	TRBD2	CASSPRLAENTGELFF	TGTGCCAGCTCACCAAGGCTAGCGGAGAACACCGGGGAGCTGTTTTTT
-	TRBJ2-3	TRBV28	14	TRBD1	CASSLNRGTDTQYF	TGTGCCAGCAGTTTAAACAGGGGGACAGATACGCAGTATTTT
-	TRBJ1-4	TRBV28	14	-	CASSFSGYNEKLFF	TGTGCCAGCAGTTTCTCCGGGTATAATGAAAAACTGTTTTTT
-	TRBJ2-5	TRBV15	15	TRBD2	CATSEPAGVEETQYF	TGTGCCACCAGCGAACCAGCGGGAGTGGAAGAGACCCAGTACTTC
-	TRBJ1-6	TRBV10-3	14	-	CAIRKTGYNSPLHF	TGTGCCATCAGAAAGACAGGTTATAATTCACCCCTCCACTTT
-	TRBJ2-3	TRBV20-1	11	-	CSQGGQDTQYF	TGCAGTCAGGGGGGACAGGATACGCAGTATTTT
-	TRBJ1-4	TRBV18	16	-	CASSPRLPSTNEKLFF	TGTGCCAGCTCACCACGGCTGCCATCAACTAATGAAAAACTGTTTTTT
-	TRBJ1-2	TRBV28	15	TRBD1	CASNLVGGASYGYTF	TGTGCCAGCAACTTGGTAGGGGGCGCGTCGTATGGCTACACCTTC
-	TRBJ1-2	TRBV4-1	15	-	CASSQEGQGNYGYTF	TGCGCCAGCAGCCAAGAAGGCCAGGGTAACTATGGCTACACCTTC
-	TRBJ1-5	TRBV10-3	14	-	CAISERASPQPQHF	TGTGCCATCAGTGAGAGAGCAAGCCCCCAGCCCCAGCATTTT
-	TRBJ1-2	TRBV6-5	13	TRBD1	CASSKTGDYGYTF	TGTGCCAGCAGTAAAACAGGGGACTATGGCTACACCTTC
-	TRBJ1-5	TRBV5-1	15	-	CASSLRGASNQPQHF	TGCGCCAGCAGCTTGCGGGGGGCGAGCAATCAGCCCCAGCATTTT
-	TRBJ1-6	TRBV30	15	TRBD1	CAWGRGTAGGSPLHF	TGTGCCTGGGGCAGGGGGACCGCGGGTGGTTCACCCCTCCACTTT
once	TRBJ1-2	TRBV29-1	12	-	CSVERQLYGYTF	TGCAGCGTTGAAAGACAGCTCTATGGCTACACCTTC
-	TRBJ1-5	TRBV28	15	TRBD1	CASSSYRGYNQPQHF	TGTGCCAGCAGCTCCTACAGGGGTTACAATCAGCCCCAGCATTTT
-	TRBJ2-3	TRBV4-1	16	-	CASSQGRAGAGDTQYF	TGCGCCAGCAGCCAAGGAAGAGCGGGCGCGGGTGATACGCAGTATTTT
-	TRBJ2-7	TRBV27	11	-	CASSTYYEQYF	TGTGCCAGCAGTACTTACTACGAGCAGTACTTC
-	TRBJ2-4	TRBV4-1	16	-	CASSQAIGQGKNIQYF	TGCGCCAGCAGCCAAGCTATAGGACAAGGAAAAAACATTCAGTACTTC
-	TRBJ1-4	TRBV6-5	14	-	CASSYRGGNEKLFF	TGTGCCAGCAGTTACAGGGGGGGGAATGAAAAACTGTTTTTT
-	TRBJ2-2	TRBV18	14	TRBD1	CASSGQGNTGELFF	TGTGCCAGCTCAGGACAGGGCAACACCGGGGAGCTGTTTTTT